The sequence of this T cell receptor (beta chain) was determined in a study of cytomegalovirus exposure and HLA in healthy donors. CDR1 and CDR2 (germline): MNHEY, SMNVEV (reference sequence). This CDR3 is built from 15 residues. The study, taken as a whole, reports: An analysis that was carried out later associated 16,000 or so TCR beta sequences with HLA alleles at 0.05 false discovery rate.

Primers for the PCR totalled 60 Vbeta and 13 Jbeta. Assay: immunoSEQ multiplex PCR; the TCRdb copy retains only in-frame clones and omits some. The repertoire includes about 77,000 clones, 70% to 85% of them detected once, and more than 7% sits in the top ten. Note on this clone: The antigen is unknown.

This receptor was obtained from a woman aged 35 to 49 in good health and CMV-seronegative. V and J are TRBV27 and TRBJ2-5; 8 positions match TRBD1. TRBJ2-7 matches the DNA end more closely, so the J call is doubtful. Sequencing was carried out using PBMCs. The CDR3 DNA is TGTGCCAGCGGTACCAGGGGGCTGGCTCGGGCCGAGCAGTACTTC. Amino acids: CASGTRGLARAEQYF.